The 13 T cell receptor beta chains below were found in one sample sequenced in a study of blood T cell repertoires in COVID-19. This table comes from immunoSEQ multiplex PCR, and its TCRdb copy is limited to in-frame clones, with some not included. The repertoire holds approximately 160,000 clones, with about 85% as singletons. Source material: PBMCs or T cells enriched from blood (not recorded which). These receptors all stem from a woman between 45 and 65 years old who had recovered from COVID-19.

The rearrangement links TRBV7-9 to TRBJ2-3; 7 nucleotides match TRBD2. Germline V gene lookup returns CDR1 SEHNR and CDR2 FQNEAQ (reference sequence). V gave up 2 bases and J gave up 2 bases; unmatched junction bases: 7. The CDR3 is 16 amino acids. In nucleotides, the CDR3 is TGTGCCAGCAGCTTACACACAGCGGGGTTCACAGATACGCAGTATTTT. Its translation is CASSLHTAGFTDTQYF.

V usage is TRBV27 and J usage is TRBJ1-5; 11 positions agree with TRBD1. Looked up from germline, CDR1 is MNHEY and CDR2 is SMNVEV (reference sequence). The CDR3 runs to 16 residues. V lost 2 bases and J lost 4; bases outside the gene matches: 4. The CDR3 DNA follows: TGTGCCAGCAGTTTAATGGGACAGGGGGTGAATCAGCCCCAGCATTTT. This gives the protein CASSLMGQGVNQPQHF.

CDR3 residues: CASSLGLGLAGYNEQFF. CDR3 nucleotides: TGCGCCAGCAGCTTGGGCCTTGGACTAGCGGGTTACAATGAGCAGTTCTTC. The chain has TRBV5-1 and TRBJ2-1, with 11 positions matching TRBD2. Germline lookup yields CDR1 SGHRS and CDR2 YFSETQ. The CDR3 is made up of 17 amino acids. Trimming removed 0 bases from V and 4 bases from J; junction bases left unmatched: 6.

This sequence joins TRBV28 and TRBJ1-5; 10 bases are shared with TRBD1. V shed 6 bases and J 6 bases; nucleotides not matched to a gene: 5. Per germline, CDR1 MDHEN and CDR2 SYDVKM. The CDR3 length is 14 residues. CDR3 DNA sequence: TGTGCCAGCAGAATGGGACAGGGGCCTCAGCCCCAGCATTTT. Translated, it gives CASRMGQGPQPQHF. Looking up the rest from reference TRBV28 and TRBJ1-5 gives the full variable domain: DVKVTQSSRYLVKRTGEKVFLECVQDMDHENMFWYRQDPGLGLRLIYFSYDVKMKEKGDIPEGYSVSREKKERFSLILESASTNQTSMYLCASRMGQGPQPQHFGDGTRLSIL.

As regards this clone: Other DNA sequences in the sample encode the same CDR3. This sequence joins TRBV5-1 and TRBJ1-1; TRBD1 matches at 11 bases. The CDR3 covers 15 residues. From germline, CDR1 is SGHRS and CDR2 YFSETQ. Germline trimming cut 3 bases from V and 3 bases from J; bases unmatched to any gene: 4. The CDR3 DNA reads TGCGCCAGCAGCTCCGGACAGGGGGCCTACACTGAAGCTTTCTTT. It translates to CASSSGQGAYTEAFF. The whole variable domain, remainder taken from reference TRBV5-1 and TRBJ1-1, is KAGVTQTPRYLIKTRGQQVTLSCSPISGHRSVSWYQQTPGQGLQFLFEYFSETQRNKGNFPGRFSGRQFSNSRSEMNVSTLELGDSALYLCASSSGQGAYTEAFFGQGTRLTVV.

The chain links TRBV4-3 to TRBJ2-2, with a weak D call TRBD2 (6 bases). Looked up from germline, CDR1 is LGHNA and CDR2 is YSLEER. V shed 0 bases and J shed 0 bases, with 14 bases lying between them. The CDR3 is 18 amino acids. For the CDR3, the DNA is TGCGCCAGCAGCCAAGATTCGTCCGGGAGACCGAACACCGGGGAGCTGTTTTTT. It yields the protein CASSQDSSGRPNTGELFF.

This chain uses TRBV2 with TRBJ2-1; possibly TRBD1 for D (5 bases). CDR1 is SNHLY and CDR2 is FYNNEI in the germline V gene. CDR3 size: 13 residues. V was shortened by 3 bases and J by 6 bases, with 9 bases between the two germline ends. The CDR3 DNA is TGTGCCAGCAGTGACAGGGTGTCCAATGAGCAGTTCTTC. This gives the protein CASSDRVSNEQFF.

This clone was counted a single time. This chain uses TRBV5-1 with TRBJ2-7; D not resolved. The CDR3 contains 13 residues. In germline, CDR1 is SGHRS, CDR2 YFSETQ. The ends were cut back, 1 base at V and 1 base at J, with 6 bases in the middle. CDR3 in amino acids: CASSLPDSYEQYF. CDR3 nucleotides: TGCGCCAGCAGCTTGCCAGATTCCTACGAGCAGTACTTC.

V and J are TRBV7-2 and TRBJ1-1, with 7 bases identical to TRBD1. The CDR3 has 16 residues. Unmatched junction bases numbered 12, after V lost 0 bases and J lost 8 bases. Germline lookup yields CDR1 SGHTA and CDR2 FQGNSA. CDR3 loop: CASSLAGTAKGTEAFF. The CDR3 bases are TGTGCCAGCAGCTTAGCCGGGACAGCGAAAGGAACAGAAGCTTTCTTT.

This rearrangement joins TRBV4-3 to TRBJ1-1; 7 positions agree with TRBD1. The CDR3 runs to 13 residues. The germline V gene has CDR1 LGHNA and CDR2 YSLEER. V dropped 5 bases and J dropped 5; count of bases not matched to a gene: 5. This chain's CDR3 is CASSETGRTEAFF. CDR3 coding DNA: TGCGCCAGCAGCGAGACAGGGAGGACTGAAGCTTTCTTT.

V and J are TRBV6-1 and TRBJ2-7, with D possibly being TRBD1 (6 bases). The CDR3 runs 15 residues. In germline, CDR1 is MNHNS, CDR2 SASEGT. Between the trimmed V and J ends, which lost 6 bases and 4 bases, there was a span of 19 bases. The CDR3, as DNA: TGTGCCAGCAGACCACCCGGATCACAGGGTTACGAGCAGTACTTC. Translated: CASRPPGSQGYEQYF.

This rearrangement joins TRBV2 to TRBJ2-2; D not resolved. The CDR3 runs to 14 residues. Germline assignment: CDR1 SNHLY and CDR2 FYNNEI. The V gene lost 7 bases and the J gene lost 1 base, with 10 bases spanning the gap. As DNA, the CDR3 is TGTGCCAGCAAATCATCCGGGAACACCGGGGAGCTGTTTTTT. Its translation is CASKSSGNTGELFF.

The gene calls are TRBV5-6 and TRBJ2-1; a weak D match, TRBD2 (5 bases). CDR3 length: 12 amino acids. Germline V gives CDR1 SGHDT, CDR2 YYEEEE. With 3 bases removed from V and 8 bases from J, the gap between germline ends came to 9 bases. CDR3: CASSYIGDEQFF. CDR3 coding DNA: TGTGCCAGCAGCTATATCGGGGATGAGCAGTTCTTC.